Shown below are 6 T cell receptor beta chains from a single sample sequenced in a study of T cell repertoires in cytomegalovirus infection. TCRdb reanalysed the reads using MiXCR and keeps one entry per CDR3 protein. The sample yields under 350,000 distinct CDR3 sequences, roughly a tenth seen once. Material: PBMCs. These receptors came from a human donor in good health (CMV status not recorded). Some clones in this sample may be carry-over from other donors' samples.

The rearrangement joins TRBV2 to TRBJ1-5; D is uncertain. The V gene lost 7 bases and the J gene lost 0 bases, with 13 bases spanning the gap. The V gene's germline CDR1 is SNHLY and CDR2 FYNNEI. The CDR3 contains 15 residues. The CDR3 DNA follows: TGTGCCAGCACTGGTACGGCGTATAGCAATCAGCCCCAGCATTTT. The encoded protein is CASTGTAYSNQPQHF.

This clonotype was seen ten or more times. The junction does not match germline at one end; this may be a read error. V usage is TRBV7-2 and J usage is TRBJ2-5; 8 bases are shared with TRBD2. CDR3 length: 14 residues. CDR1 is SGHTA, CDR2 FQGNSA, per germline. CDR3: CASSVAGRVETQYF. The DNA for the CDR3 is TGTGCCAGCAGCGTAGCGGGAAGGGTGGAGACCCAGTACTTC.

This clonotype was observed at least ten times. This rearrangement joins TRBV18 to TRBJ1-5; 9 bases line up with TRBD1. The CDR3 contains 15 residues. The ends lost 3 bases at V and 5 bases at J; junction bases unmatched: 5. CDR1 is KGHSH and CDR2 is LQKENI in the germline V gene. This chain's CDR3 is CASSPPGQGDQPQHF. The CDR3 nucleotides read TGTGCCAGCTCACCCCCGGGACAGGGAGATCAGCCCCAGCATTTT.

This chain connects TRBV6-4 to TRBJ2-7, with a weak D call TRBD2 (6 bases). There are 16 residues in the CDR3. Trimming removed 4 bases at V and 0 bases at J, with 16 bases between. Germline loops: CDR1 MRHNA, CDR2 SNTAGT. As DNA, the CDR3 is TGTGCCAGCAGTGCCCCACTAGCCCCGAGCTCCTACGAGCAGTACTTC. It is translated as CASSAPLAPSSYEQYF.

This clonotype was found a few times. J is TRBJ2-2 and V is TRBV15; a weak D match, TRBD1 (5 bases). Trimming took off 1 base at V and 2 bases at J, with 14 bases between the two ends. The CDR3 is made up of 17 amino acids. Germline CDR1 reads LNHNV; CDR2 reads YYDKDF (reference sequence). The DNA of the CDR3 is TGTGCCACCAGCAGAGCCCTCCAGGGCCCCAACACCGGGGAGCTGTTTTTT. The encoded protein is CATSRALQGPNTGELFF.

This clonotype turned up a few times. The chain recombines TRBV29-1 with TRBJ2-6, with no clear D. Trimming stripped 3 bases from V and 0 bases from J, with 6 bases between. Germline V CDR1 and CDR2: SQVTM, ANQGSEA. This CDR3 region has 14 residues. Here the CDR3 reads CSVDGNSGANVLTF. For the CDR3, the DNA is TGCAGCGTTGACGGAAACTCTGGGGCCAACGTCCTGACTTTC.